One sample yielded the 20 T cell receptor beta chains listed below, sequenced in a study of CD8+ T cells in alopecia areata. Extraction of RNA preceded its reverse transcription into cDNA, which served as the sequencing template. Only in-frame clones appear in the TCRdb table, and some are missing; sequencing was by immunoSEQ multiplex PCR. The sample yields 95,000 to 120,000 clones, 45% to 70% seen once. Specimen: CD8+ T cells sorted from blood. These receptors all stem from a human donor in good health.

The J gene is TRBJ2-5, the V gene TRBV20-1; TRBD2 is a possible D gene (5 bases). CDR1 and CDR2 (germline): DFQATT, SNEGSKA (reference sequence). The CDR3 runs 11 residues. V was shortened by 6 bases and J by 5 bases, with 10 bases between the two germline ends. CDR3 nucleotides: TGCAGTGCCCTGGACTGGGAGACCCAGTACTTC. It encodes CSALDWETQYF.

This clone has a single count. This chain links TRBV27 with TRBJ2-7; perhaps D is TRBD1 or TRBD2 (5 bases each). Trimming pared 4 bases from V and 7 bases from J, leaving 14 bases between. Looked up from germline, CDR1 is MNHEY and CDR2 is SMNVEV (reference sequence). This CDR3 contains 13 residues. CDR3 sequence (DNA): TGTGCCAGCAGTTCGGGGCCGCCACAGGAGCAGTACTTC. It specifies CASSSGPPQEQYF.

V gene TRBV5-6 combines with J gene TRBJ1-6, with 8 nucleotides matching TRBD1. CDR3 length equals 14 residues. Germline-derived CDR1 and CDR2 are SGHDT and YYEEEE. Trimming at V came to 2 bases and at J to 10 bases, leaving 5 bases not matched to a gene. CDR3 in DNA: TGTGCCAGCAGCTTCGGACAGGGAGGGTCACCCCTCCACTTT. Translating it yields CASSFGQGGSPLHF.

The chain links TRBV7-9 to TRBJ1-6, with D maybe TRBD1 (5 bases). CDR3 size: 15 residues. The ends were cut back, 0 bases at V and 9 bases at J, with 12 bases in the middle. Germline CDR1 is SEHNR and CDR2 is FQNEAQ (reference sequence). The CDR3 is CASSLAGDHRSPLHF. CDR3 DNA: TGTGCCAGCAGCTTAGCGGGGGACCACCGTTCACCCCTCCACTTT.

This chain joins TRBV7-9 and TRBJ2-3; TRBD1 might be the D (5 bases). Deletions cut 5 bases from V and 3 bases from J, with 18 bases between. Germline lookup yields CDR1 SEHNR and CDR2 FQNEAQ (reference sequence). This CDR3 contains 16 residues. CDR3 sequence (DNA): TGTGCCAGCAGCCAAGTGTCAGGGTACGGTACAGATACGCAGTATTTT. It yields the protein CASSQVSGYGTDTQYF.

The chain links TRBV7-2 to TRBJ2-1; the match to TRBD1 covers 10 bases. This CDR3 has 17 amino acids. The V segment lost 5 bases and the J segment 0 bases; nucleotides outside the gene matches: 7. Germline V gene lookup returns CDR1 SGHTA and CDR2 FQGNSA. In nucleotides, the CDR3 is TGTGCCAGCAGCCCGGGGACAGGGGTTTACTCCTACAATGAGCAGTTCTTC. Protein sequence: CASSPGTGVYSYNEQFF.

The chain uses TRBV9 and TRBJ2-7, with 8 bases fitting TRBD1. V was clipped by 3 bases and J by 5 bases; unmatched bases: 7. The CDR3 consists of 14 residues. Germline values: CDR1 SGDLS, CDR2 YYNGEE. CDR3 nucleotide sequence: TGTGCCAGCAGCGCGTGGACAGGGTGGGACGAGCAGTACTTC. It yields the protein CASSAWTGWDEQYF. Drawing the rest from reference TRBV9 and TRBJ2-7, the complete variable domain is DSGVTQTPKHLITATGQRVTLRCSPRSGDLSVYWYQQSLDQGLQFLIQYYNGEERAKGNILERFSAQQFPDLHSELNLSSLELGDSALYFCASSAWTGWDEQYFGPGTRLTVT.

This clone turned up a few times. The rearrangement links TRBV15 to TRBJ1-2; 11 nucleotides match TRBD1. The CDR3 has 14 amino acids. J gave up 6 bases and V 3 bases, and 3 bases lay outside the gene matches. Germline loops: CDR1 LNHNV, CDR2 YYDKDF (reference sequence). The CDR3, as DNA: TGTGCCACCAGCAGGGAGGGACAGGGGGATGGCTACACCTTC. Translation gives CATSREGQGDGYTF.

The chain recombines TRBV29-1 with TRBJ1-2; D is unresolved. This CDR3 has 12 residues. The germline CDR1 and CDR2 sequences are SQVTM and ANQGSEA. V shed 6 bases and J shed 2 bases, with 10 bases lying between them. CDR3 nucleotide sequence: TGCAGCGTGACCCCATCCAACTATGGCTACACCTTC. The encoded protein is CSVTPSNYGYTF.

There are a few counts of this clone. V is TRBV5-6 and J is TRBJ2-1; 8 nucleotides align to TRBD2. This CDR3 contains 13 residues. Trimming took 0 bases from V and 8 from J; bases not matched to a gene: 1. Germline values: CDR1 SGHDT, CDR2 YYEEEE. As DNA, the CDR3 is TGTGCCAGCAGCTTGGGAGCGGGGGATGAGCAGTTCTTC. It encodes CASSLGAGDEQFF.

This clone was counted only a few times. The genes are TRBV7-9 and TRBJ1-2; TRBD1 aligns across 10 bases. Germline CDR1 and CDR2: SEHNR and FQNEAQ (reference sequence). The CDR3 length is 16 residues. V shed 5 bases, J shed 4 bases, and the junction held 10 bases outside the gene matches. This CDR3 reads CASSPSGTGETYGYTF. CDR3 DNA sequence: TGTGCCAGCAGCCCTAGTGGGACAGGGGAGACCTATGGCTACACCTTC.

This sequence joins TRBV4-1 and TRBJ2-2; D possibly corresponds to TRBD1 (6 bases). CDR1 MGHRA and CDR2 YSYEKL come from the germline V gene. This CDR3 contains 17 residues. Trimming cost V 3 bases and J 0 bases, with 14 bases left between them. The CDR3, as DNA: TGCGCCAGCAGCCATGTCGAGGGGACACCGAACACCGGGGAGCTGTTTTTT. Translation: CASSHVEGTPNTGELFF.

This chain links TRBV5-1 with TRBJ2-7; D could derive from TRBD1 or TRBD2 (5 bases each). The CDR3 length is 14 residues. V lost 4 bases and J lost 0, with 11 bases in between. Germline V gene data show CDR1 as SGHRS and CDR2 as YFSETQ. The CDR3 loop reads CASSPAGSSYEQYF. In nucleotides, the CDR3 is TGCGCCAGCAGCCCGGCAGGGAGCTCCTACGAGCAGTACTTC.

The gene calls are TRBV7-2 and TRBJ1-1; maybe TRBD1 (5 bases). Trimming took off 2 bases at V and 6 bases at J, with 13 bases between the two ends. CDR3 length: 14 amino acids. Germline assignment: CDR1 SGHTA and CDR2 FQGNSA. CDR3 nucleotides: TGTGCCAGCAGCTTATCGGGGGAGAGCCCTGAAGCTTTCTTT. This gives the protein CASSLSGESPEAFF.

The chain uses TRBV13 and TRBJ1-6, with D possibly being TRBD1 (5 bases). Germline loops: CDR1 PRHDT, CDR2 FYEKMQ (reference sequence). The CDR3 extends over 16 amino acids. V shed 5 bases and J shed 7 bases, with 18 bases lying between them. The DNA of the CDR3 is TGTGCCAGCAGCCCAACAGGACGGAGGCCGAATTCACCCCTCCACTTT. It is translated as CASSPTGRRPNSPLHF.

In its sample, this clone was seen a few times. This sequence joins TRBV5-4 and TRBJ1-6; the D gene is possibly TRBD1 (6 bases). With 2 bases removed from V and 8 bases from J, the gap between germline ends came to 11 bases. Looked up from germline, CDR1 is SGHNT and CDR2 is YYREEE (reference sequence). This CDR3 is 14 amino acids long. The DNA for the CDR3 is TGTGCCAGCAGCTTTGGACAGTACCATTCACCCCTCCACTTT. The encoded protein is CASSFGQYHSPLHF.

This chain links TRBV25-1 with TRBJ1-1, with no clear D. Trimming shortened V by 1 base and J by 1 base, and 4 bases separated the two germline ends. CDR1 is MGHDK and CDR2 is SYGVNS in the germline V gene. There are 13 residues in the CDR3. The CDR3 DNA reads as TGTGCCAGCAGTGAATCAGGGAACACTGAAGCTTTCTTT. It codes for CASSESGNTEAFF.

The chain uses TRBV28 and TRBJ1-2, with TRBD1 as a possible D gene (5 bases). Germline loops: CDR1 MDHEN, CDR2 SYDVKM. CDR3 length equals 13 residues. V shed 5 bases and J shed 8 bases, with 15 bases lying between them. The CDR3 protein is CASSPLGGKGYTF. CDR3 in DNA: TGTGCCAGCAGTCCACTTGGGGGGAAGGGCTACACCTTC.

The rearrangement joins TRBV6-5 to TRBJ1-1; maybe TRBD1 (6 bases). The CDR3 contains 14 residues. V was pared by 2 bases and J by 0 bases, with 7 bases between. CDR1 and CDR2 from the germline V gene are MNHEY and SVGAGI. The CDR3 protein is CASSYTGMNTEAFF. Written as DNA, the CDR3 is TGTGCCAGCAGTTACACAGGGATGAACACTGAAGCTTTCTTT.

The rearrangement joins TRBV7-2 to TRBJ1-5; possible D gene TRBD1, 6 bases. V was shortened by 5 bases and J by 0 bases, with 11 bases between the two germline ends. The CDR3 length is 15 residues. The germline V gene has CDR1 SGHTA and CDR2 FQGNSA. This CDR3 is CASSPGVYSNQPQHF. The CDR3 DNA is TGTGCCAGCAGCCCAGGGGTCTATAGCAATCAGCCCCAGCATTTT.